This T cell receptor (beta chain) was identified in a study of T cell responses to AZD1222 COVID-19 vaccine. Comments on this clone: Its cognate antigen is unknown.

Whole-study results and caveats: Per reports, nearly half of all spike-specific TCRs target regions that are unmutated in variants. It was only 6 or 7 AZD1222 recipients who were seropositive at baseline.

The assay was immunoSEQ multiplex PCR, and TCRdb's table has in-frame clones only and misses some. The sample lists under 200,000 clones, 90% to 95% occurring once. CDR3 length equals 14 residues. Trimming shortened V by 6 bases and J by 0 bases, and 10 bases separated the two germline ends. CDR1 is LNHDA, CDR2 SQIVND, per germline (reference sequence). Specimen: peripheral blood, collected on day 0 of AZD1222 vaccination. The chain links TRBV19 to TRBJ2-3; D unresolved. The clonotype comes from an adult in good health. The CDR3, as DNA: TGTGCCAGTAGGTACAGCCTTAGCACAGATACGCAGTATTTT. Its translation is CASRYSLSTDTQYF.